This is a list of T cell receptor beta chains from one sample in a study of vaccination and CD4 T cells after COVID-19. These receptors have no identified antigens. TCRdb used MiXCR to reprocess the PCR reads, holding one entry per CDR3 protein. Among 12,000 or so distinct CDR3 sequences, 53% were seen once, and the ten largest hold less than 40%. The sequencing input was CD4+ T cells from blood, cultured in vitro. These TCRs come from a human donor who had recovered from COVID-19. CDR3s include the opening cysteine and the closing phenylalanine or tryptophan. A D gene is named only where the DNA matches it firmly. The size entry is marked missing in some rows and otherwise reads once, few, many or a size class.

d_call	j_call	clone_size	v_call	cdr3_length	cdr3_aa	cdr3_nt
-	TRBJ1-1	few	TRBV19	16	CASSRSRRGLNTEAFF	TGTGCCAGTAGTCGTAGTCGTCGCGGTCTGAACACTGAAGCTTTCTTT
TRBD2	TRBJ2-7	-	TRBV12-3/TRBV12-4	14	CASSREGSYYEQYF	TGTGCCAGCTCCAGGGAGGGTAGCTACTACGAGCAGTACTTC
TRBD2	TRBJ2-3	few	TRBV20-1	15	CSARVLTSGGYTQYF	TGCAGTGCTAGAGTTTTGACTAGCGGGGGGTATACGCAGTATTTT
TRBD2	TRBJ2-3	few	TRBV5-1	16	CASSLPSGASTDTQYF	TGCGCCAGCAGCTTGCCTAGCGGGGCTAGCACAGATACGCAGTATTTT
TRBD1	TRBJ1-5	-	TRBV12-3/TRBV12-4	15	CASSPGQATYQPQHF	TGTGCCAGCAGCCCGGGACAGGCGACTTATCAGCCCCAGCATTTT
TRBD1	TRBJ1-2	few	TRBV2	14	CASSRDRSNYGYTF	TGTGCCAGCTCCCGGGACAGATCTAACTATGGCTACACCTTC
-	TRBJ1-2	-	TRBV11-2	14	CASSRPGSSSGYTF	TGCGCCAGCAGCCGACCCGGGAGTAGTAGTGGCTACACCTTC
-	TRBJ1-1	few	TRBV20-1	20	CSARVVGTRRFGGVDTEAFF	TGCAGTGCTAGAGTGGTGGGGACTCGTCGGTTCGGGGGTGTCGACACTGAAGCTTTCTTT
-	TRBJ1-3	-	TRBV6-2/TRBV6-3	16	CASSHGLRGSGNTIYF	TGTGCCAGCAGTCACGGACTTCGAGGCTCTGGAAACACCATATATTTT
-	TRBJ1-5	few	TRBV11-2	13	CASSLDRTLPQHF	TGTGCCAGCAGCTTAGATAGGACGCTGCCCCAGCATTTT
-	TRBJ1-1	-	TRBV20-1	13	CSACCRGNTEAFF	TGCAGTGCTTGTTGCAGGGGAAACACTGAAGCTTTCTTT
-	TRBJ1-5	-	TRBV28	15	CASHGGRGGNQPQHF	TGTGCCAGCCATGGGGGCCGCGGGGGCAATCAGCCCCAGCATTTT
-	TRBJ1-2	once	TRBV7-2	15	CASSTQGSAGYGYTF	TGTGCCAGCAGCACACAGGGCTCCGCGGGGTATGGCTACACCTTC
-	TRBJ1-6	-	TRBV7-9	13	CASSFRGRSPLHF	TGTGCCAGCAGCTTCAGGGGACGATCACCCCTCCACTTT
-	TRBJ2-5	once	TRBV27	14	CASSGGGAGETQYF	TGTGCCAGCAGTGGAGGGGGCGCGGGGGAGACCCAGTACTTC
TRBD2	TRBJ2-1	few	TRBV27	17	CASSLLRLAASYNEQFF	TGTGCCAGCAGTCTCCTCCGACTAGCGGCCTCCTACAATGAGCAGTTCTTC